A selection of T cell receptor beta chains follows, all from one sample in a study of blood T cell repertoires in COVID-19. Some clones are missing from TCRdb's copy, which holds only in-frame ones; the method was immunoSEQ multiplex PCR. This sample has more than 70,000 clones, with about 85% found just once. Sequenced sample: peripheral blood. Receptors originate from a man between 60 and 75 years old with acute or convalescent COVID-19. The CDR3 runs from the conserved cysteine through the conserved F or W. Clone size is given for some rows only: seen once, a few or many times, or a class if the clone is expanded.

clone size,V gene,J gene,CDR3 protein
NA,TRBV11-2,TRBJ2-7,CASSLLRYEQYF
NA,TRBV5-1,TRBJ2-1,CASRLTSGTNEQFF
NA,TRBV2,TRBJ2-3,CASIERDTQYF
NA,TRBV9,TRBJ2-3,CASSDLTSGGVDTQYF
NA,TRBV6-6,TRBJ2-2,CASSYETRNTGELFF
NA,TRBV18,TRBJ2-1,CASSTTSSEQFF
NA,TRBV5-4,TRBJ1-4,CASSYQGVINEKLFF
NA,TRBV6-5,TRBJ1-3,CATSLLGQGNTIYF
NA,TRBV30,TRBJ2-3,CAWRAGGGPDTQYF
NA,TRBV4-2,TRBJ1-2,CASSQGLGQGPHGYTF
NA,TRBV30,TRBJ2-7,CAWSVTRRGAYEQYF
NA,TRBV7-2,TRBJ2-5,CASSFDYSQETQYF
NA,TRBV6-2/TRBV6-3,TRBJ2-7,CASSLGLAGTTFYEQYF
once,TRBV2,TRBJ2-5,CASSGQGLTRETQYF
few,TRBV4-1,TRBJ1-4,CASYRGGLVMGNEKLFF
NA,TRBV10-2,TRBJ1-5,CASRGQGGQPQHF
once,TRBV15,TRBJ2-3,CATSDGFRTATSTDTQYF
NA,TRBV11-2,TRBJ1-2,CASSLDRGAGYGYTF
NA,TRBV7-8,TRBJ2-7,CASSESGVEQYF
NA,TRBV5-1,TRBJ1-1,CASSLGDRPAWDTEAFF
NA,TRBV9,TRBJ2-2,CASSVGLASGDLNRGGELFF
NA,TRBV6-1,TRBJ1-1,CASSEGTRAEAFF
once,TRBV30,TRBJ1-1,CAWSVDGGNTEAFF
NA,TRBV15,TRBJ2-7,CATSFQQGNYEQYF
few,TRBV7-3,TRBJ2-2,CASSPPGQTSTGELFF
NA,TRBV6-5,TRBJ1-1,CASSSTKNTEAFF
NA,TRBV4-1,TRBJ2-7,CASSHKRQGGEQYF
NA,TRBV28,TRBJ1-4,CASSLAGRNEKLFF
once,TRBV3-1/TRBV3-2,TRBJ2-5,CASSSGGRDETQYF
few,TRBV7-6,TRBJ2-7,CASSRTGDEQYF
NA,TRBV29-1,TRBJ2-1,CSVGNSQYSNEQFF
NA,TRBV7-9,TRBJ2-1,CASSLKSGPNNEQFF
NA,TRBV6-5,TRBJ1-1,CASSYGQNTEAFF
few,TRBV11-3,TRBJ2-2,CASSTGTAGTGELFF
NA,TRBV19,TRBJ1-2,CASSMASGNGYTF